This T cell receptor (beta chain) was identified during a study of CD8+ T cells in alopecia areata. In the study overall: A regimen of oral tofacitinib, 5 to 10 mg twice daily, was given to treated patients.

This CDR3 has 15 amino acids. The germline V gene encodes CDR1 LNHDA and CDR2 SQIVND (reference sequence). V trimming: 7 bases; J trimming: 5 bases; junction bases outside the gene matches: 9. Overall study findings and caveats: Affected scalp, especially in alopecia totalis/universalis, had a higher clonality than normal scalp did. Scalp samples also yield sequences of resident alphabeta T cells from normal skin.

The sorting of PBMCs gave CD4+ and CD8+ T cells. To note about this clone: Its antigen is unidentified.

In each case, RNA was isolated and then reverse transcribed into cDNA as the sequencing template. Clones were sequenced by immunoSEQ multiplex PCR, and TCRdb holds only the in-frame ones, with some missing. The repertoire holds about 250,000 clones, with 67% as singletons. This sequence was found in a human donor with alopecia areata. Sequenced material: CD4+ T cells sorted from blood, taken at week 0. This rearrangement joins TRBV19 to TRBJ2-5, with 11 bases matching TRBD2. The CDR3 DNA is TGTGCCAGTAATGTTACTAGCGGGGGATTTGAGACCCAGTACTTC. Translation: CASNVTSGGFETQYF.